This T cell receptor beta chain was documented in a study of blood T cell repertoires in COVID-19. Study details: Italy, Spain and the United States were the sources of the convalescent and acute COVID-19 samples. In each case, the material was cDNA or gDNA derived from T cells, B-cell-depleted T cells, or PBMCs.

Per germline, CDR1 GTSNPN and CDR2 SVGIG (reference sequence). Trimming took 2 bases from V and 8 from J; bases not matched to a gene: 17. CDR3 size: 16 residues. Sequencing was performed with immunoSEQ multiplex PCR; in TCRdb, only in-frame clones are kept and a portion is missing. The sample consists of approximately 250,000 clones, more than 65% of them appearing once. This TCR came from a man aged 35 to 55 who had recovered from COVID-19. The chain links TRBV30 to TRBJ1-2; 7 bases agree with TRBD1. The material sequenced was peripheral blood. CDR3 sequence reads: CAWSIPQLTGSGGYTF. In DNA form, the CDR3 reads TGTGCCTGGAGTATCCCCCAACTGACAGGGAGTGGCGGCTACACCTTC.